Reported below is one T cell receptor beta chain. The source of the sample is a study of cytomegalovirus exposure and HLA in healthy donors. Some clones are missing from TCRdb's copy, which holds only in-frame ones; the method was immunoSEQ multiplex PCR. This sample carries roughly 150,000 clones, roughly 91% of them seen once, and the ten largest clones take 4% to 5%. CDR1 SGHVS and CDR2 FNYEAQ come from the germline V gene. V gave up 8 bases and J gave up 2 bases, with 15 bases separating them. The CDR3 consists of 14 residues. The genes are TRBV7-6 and TRBJ2-5; TRBD2 might be the D (6 bases). Input material: PBMCs. This receptor was identified in a man younger than 35 in good health and CMV-seropositive. DNA of the CDR3: TGTGCCAGCGGGCGGGGCAGCTGGCAAGAGACCCAGTACTTC. It translates to CASGRGSWQETQYF.